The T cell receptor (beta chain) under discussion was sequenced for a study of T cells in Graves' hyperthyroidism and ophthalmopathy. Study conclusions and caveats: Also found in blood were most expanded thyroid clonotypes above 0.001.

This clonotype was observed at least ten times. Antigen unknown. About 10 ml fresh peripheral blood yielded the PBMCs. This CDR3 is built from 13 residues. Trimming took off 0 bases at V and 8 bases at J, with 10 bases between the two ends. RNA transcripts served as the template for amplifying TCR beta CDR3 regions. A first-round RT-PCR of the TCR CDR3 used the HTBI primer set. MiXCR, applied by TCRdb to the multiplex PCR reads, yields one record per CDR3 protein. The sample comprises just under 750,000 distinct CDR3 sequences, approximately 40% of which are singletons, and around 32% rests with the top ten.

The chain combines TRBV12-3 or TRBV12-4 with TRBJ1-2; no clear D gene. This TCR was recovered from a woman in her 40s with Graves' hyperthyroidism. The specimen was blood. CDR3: CASSLATEQGYTF. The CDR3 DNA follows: TGTGCCAGCAGTTTAGCCACGGAACAGGGCTACACCTTC.